These 24 T cell receptor beta chains were all obtained from the same sample, sequenced in a study of control samples from healthy donors and cancer patients. Libraries were prepared by immunoSEQ multiplex PCR; TCRdb keeps only in-frame clonotypes and omits some of them. Among fewer than 130,000 clones listed, roughly 90% were seen once. The sample taken for sequencing was PBMCs. These receptors were taken from a woman between 55 and 75 years old with lung cancer.

This clone came up once. The V gene is TRBV14, the J gene TRBJ2-1, with D unresolved. V shed 1 base and J shed 11 bases, with 6 bases lying between them. This CDR3 has 11 amino acids. Germline CDR1 and CDR2: SGHDN and FVKESK. The DNA for the CDR3 is TGTGCCAGCAGCCAAGTCGGAAAGCAGTTCTTC. Translation: CASSQVGKQFF.

The chain recombines TRBV6-5 with TRBJ1-5; tentative D call: TRBD1 (5 bases). Trimming removed 8 bases at V and 0 bases at J, with 11 bases between. The CDR3 runs to 14 residues. Germline V lookup: CDR1 MNHEY, CDR2 SVGAGI. The CDR3 here is CASRPGDSNQPQHF. The CDR3, as DNA: TGTGCCAGCCGGCCGGGGGATAGCAATCAGCCCCAGCATTTT.

J is TRBJ2-6 and V is TRBV5-4; the match to TRBD1 covers 7 bases. This CDR3 comprises 18 residues. Germline assignment: CDR1 SGHNT and CDR2 YYREEE (reference sequence). V shed 0 bases, J shed 1 base, and the junction held 7 bases outside the gene matches. CDR3 bases: TGTGCCAGCAGCTTGGGGGGACAGTCGGTATCTGGGGCCAACGTCCTGACTTTC. This encodes CASSLGGQSVSGANVLTF.

V usage is TRBV7-3 and J usage is TRBJ2-5; D unclear. The germline CDR1 and CDR2 sequences are SGHTA and FQGTGA. Trimming left V 2 bases short and J 3 bases short, with 7 bases between. This CDR3 region has 13 residues. This CDR3 is CASSLGVEETQYF. Here the CDR3 DNA reads TGTGCCAGCAGCTTAGGGGTGGAAGAGACCCAGTACTTC. Filled out from reference TRBV7-3 and TRBJ2-5, the complete variable domain reads GAGVSQTPSNKVTEKGKYVELRCDPISGHTALYWYRQSLGQGPEFLIYFQGTGAADDSGLPNDRFFAVRPEGSVSTLKIQRTERGDSAVYLCASSLGVEETQYFGPGTRLLVL.

The V and J genes are TRBV24-1 and TRBJ2-5; TRBD1 aligns across 7 bases. CDR3 size: 17 residues. Germline V CDR1 and CDR2: KGHDR, SFDVKD. With 4 bases clipped from V and 2 bases from J, the junction kept 12 bases outside the gene matches. The CDR3 reads CATSDPGTEIPQETQYF. CDR3 DNA: TGTGCCACCAGTGACCCCGGGACAGAGATTCCACAAGAGACCCAGTACTTC.

The chain joins TRBV18 to TRBJ1-5, with D unresolved. This CDR3 region has 18 residues. Germline lookup yields CDR1 KGHSH and CDR2 LQKENI. V was trimmed by 3 bases and J by 0 bases, leaving 18 bases between them. In DNA form, the CDR3 reads TGTGCCAGCTCACCTCAGAGTTTCGCTCTCCATAGCAATCAGCCCCAGCATTTT. This encodes CASSPQSFALHSNQPQHF.

The V gene is TRBV9, the J gene TRBJ1-3, with 7 bases aligning to TRBD1. The CDR3 covers 18 residues. Trimming cost V 3 bases and J 0 bases; bases outside gene matches: 12. Per germline, CDR1 SGDLS and CDR2 YYNGEE. CDR3 nucleotides: TGTGCCAGCAGCGCAGGACAGGTACCTACCGTCTCTGGAAACACCATATATTTT. It translates to CASSAGQVPTVSGNTIYF.

The V gene is TRBV19, the J gene TRBJ1-5, with D uncertain. This CDR3 region has 12 residues. Germline-derived CDR1 and CDR2 are LNHDA and SQIVND (reference sequence). V was cut by 6 bases and J by 7 bases, with 10 bases left in between. The CDR3 region is CASSPSPQPQHF. CDR3 nucleotides: TGTGCCAGTAGCCCGAGTCCGCAGCCCCAGCATTTT.

On this clone: At one end the junction does not follow the germline gene, possibly because of a read error. The V gene is TRBV11-3, the J gene TRBJ2-3; D is unresolved. Germline V gene data show CDR1 as SGHNT and CDR2 as YENEEA. This CDR3 region has 16 residues. CDR3 region: CASSGGCPWLRFRPVF. The CDR3 DNA follows: TGTGCCAGCAGCGGTGGATGTCCGTGGCTACGTTTTCGACCCGTTTTT. The variable domain in full, with the rest retrieved from reference TRBV11-3 and TRBJ2-3, is EAGVVQSPRYKIIEKKQPVAFWCNPISGHNTLYWYLQNLGQGPELLIRYENEEAVDDSQLPKDRFSAERLKGVDSTLKIQPAELGDSAVYLCASSGGCPWLRFRPVFGPGTRLTVL.

J is TRBJ2-2 and V is TRBV7-8; the D gene is possibly TRBD1 (6 bases). Between the trimmed V and J ends, which lost 4 bases and 6 bases, there was a span of 12 bases. The CDR3 spans 14 residues. The V gene's germline CDR1 is SGHVS and CDR2 FQNEAQ. The CDR3 sequence: CASSYRQVAGELFF. In DNA form, the CDR3 reads TGTGCCAGCAGCTACCGACAGGTTGCCGGGGAGCTGTTTTTT. Together with reference TRBV7-8 and TRBJ2-2, the CDR3 gives the full variable domain: GAGVSQSPRYKVAKRGQDVALRCDPISGHVSLFWYQQALGQGPEFLTYFQNEAQLDKSGLPSDRFFAERPEGSVSTLKIQRTQQEDSAVYLCASSYRQVAGELFFGEGSRLTVL.

The gene calls are TRBV9 and TRBJ2-5; TRBD2 might be the D (5 bases). Germline lookup yields CDR1 SGDLS and CDR2 YYNGEE. Trimming cost V 3 bases and J 5 bases, with 11 bases left between them. This CDR3 is 13 amino acids long. CDR3 loop: CASSAGGGETQYF. CDR3 bases: TGTGCCAGCAGCGCTGGTGGCGGGGAGACCCAGTACTTC.

The chain carries TRBV11-2 and TRBJ2-1; TRBD2 aligns across 9 bases. Per germline, CDR1 SGHAT and CDR2 FQNNGV. The CDR3 spans 19 residues. Trimming cost V 2 bases and J 2 bases; bases outside gene matches: 13. This chain's CDR3 is CASSLRGRAGGLPYNEQFF. CDR3 sequence (DNA): TGTGCCAGCAGCTTAAGAGGCAGAGCGGGAGGTCTCCCCTACAATGAGCAGTTCTTC.

This clone was picked up one time. The chain is built from TRBV9 and TRBJ2-7; TRBD1 aligns across 11 bases. The CDR3 is made up of 15 amino acids. V shed 2 bases, J shed 3 bases, and the junction held 4 bases outside the gene matches. From germline, CDR1 is SGDLS and CDR2 YYNGEE. CDR3: CASSVMDRGLYEQYF. The CDR3 DNA reads as TGTGCCAGCAGCGTGATGGACAGGGGGCTCTACGAGCAGTACTTC.

The chain has TRBV25-1 and TRBJ2-3; D unresolved. There are 14 residues in the CDR3. V was trimmed by 1 base and J by 0 bases, leaving 5 bases between them. Germline V gene sequence: CDR1 MGHDK, CDR2 SYGVNS. The CDR3 DNA reads as TGTGCCAGCAGTGAATCTGGTAGCACAGATACGCAGTATTTT. It translates to CASSESGSTDTQYF. Variable domain in full (rest from reference TRBV25-1 and TRBJ2-3): EADIYQTPRYLVIGTGKKITLECSQTMGHDKMYWYQQDPGMELHLIHYSYGVNSTEKGDLSSESTVSRIRTEHFPLTLESARPSHTSQYLCASSESGSTDTQYFGPGTRLTVL.

The CDR3 nucleotides are TGTGCCAGCAGCCAAGCGGCAGGGAACACTGAAGCTTTCTTT. This translates into CASSQAAGNTEAFF. The gene calls are TRBV3-1 (or the pseudogene TRBV3-2) and TRBJ1-1; D remains ambiguous. V lost 1 base and J lost 1, with 7 bases in between. Germline CDR1 LGHDT, CDR2 YNNKEL (reference sequence). The CDR3 is 14 amino acids.

This clone showed up just once. The genes are TRBV3-1 (or the pseudogene TRBV3-2) and TRBJ2-2; the D gene is possibly TRBD2 (5 bases). The CDR3 is made up of 13 amino acids. Germline V gene data show CDR1 as LGHDT and CDR2 as YNNKEL (reference sequence). Trimming removed 8 bases from V and 2 bases from J, with 9 bases in between. CDR3 in DNA: TGTGCCAGCGCCACGGGAAACACCGGGGAGCTGTTTTTT. It specifies CASATGNTGELFF.

A few counts support this clone. The chain employs TRBV13 and TRBJ2-7; the D gene is possibly TRBD2 (7 bases). V lost 3 bases and J 2 bases, leaving 17 bases between the germline ends. This CDR3 has 16 residues. Germline V gene lookup returns CDR1 PRHDT and CDR2 FYEKMQ (reference sequence). The CDR3 sequence is CASSFKGGERPYEQYF. For the CDR3, the DNA is TGTGCCAGCAGCTTTAAAGGGGGGGAAAGGCCCTACGAGCAGTACTTC.

The chain is built from TRBV19 and TRBJ1-5; weak D call: TRBD1 (6 bases). Trimming stripped 5 bases from V and 0 bases from J, with 29 bases between. The CDR3 is made up of 21 amino acids. Germline CDR1 is LNHDA and CDR2 is SQIVND (reference sequence). CDR3 region: CASSFGRLQGFGDYSNQPQHF. DNA for the CDR3: TGTGCCAGTAGTTTCGGGAGGTTACAGGGTTTTGGGGATTATAGCAATCAGCCCCAGCATTTT. Full variable domain (remainder filled in from reference TRBV19 and TRBJ1-5): DGGITQSPKYLFRKEGQNVTLSCEQNLNHDAMYWYRQDPGQGLRLIYYSQIVNDFQKGDIAEGYSVSREKKESFPLTVTSAQKNPTAFYLCASSFGRLQGFGDYSNQPQHFGDGTRLSIL.

This clone was counted a few times. The rearrangement joins TRBV19 to TRBJ2-7, with 14 bases fitting TRBD2. Germline V lookup: CDR1 LNHDA, CDR2 SQIVND (reference sequence). Germline trimming cut 5 bases from V and 5 bases from J; bases unmatched to any gene: 5. CDR3 length: 15 residues. The CDR3 region is CASSVGTSGRHEQYF. Written as DNA, the CDR3 is TGTGCCAGTAGTGTCGGGACTAGCGGGAGACACGAGCAGTACTTC. Drawing the rest from reference TRBV19 and TRBJ2-7, the complete variable domain is DGGITQSPKYLFRKEGQNVTLSCEQNLNHDAMYWYRQDPGQGLRLIYYSQIVNDFQKGDIAEGYSVSREKKESFPLTVTSAQKNPTAFYLCASSVGTSGRHEQYFGPGTRLTVT.

This chain connects TRBV6-5 to TRBJ2-7; 11 nucleotides match TRBD2. This CDR3 is 12 amino acids long. The J segment lost 6 bases and the V segment lost 6 bases, leaving 1 base of the junction unmatched. Germline CDR1 and CDR2: MNHEY and SVGAGI. CDR3: CASRGTSGEQYF. The CDR3 DNA reads as TGTGCCAGCAGAGGGACTAGCGGCGAGCAGTACTTC.

This clone occurred once. The J gene is TRBJ1-2, the V gene TRBV6-5; 8 bases fit TRBD1. Trimming at V came to 2 bases and at J to 2 bases, leaving 1 base not matched to a gene. The CDR3 consists of 14 residues. Germline loops: CDR1 MNHEY, CDR2 SVGAGI. CDR3 loop: CASSYQGANYGYTF. CDR3 bases: TGTGCCAGCAGTTACCAGGGGGCCAACTATGGCTACACCTTC.

CDR3 residues: CASSFSRYQFF. As DNA, the CDR3 is TGTGCCAGCAGTTTTAGTAGGTACCAGTTCTTC. V is TRBV12-3 or TRBV12-4 and J is TRBJ2-1, with D hard to call. The CDR3 spans 11 residues. Trimming took 3 bases from V and 13 from J, leaving 10 bases between them.

The DNA of the CDR3 is TGTGCCAGCAGTGAAGATGAGGCAGCCACCTATAATTCACCCCTCCACTTT. Protein product: CASSEDEAATYNSPLHF. The genes are TRBV2 and TRBJ1-6, with no clear D. The CDR3 contains 17 residues. V shed 1 base and J shed 2 bases, with 12 bases lying between them. CDR1 is SNHLY, CDR2 FYNNEI, per germline.

This rearrangement joins TRBV5-6 to TRBJ2-1; 7 bases fit TRBD1. V shed 4 bases, J shed 8 bases, and the junction held 6 bases outside the gene matches. In germline, CDR1 is SGHDT, CDR2 YYEEEE. There are 13 residues in the CDR3. CDR3 nucleotide sequence: TGTGCCAGCAGCCGGGTTACAGGGGATGAGCAGTTCTTC. The encoded protein is CASSRVTGDEQFF.